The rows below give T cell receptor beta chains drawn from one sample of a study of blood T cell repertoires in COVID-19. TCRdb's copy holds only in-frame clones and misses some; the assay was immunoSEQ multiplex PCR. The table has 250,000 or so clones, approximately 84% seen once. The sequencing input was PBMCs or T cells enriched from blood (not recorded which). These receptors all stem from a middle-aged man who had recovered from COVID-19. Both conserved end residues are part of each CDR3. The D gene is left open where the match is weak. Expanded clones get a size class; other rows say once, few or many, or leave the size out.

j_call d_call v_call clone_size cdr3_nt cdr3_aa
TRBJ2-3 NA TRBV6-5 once TGTGCCAGCAGTTACGGGCTGGGCTCTAGCACAGATACGCAGTATTTT CASSYGLGSSTDTQYF
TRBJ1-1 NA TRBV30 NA TGTGCCTGGAGTGCCCTCGACAGCTGGAACACTGAAGCTTTCTTT CAWSALDSWNTEAFF
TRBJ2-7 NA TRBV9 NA TGTGCCAGCAGCATGAGTTACGGGGTGTTGGGCTACGAGCAGTACTTC CASSMSYGVLGYEQYF
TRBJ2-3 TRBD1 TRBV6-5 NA TGTGCCAGCAGTTTCCAGGACAGGTTCACAGATACGCAGTATTTT CASSFQDRFTDTQYF
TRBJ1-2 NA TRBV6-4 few TGTGCCACCCCCAGGGGTATCATTGGGGGCGGCTACACCTTC CATPRGIIGGGYTF
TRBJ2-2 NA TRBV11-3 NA TGTGCCAGCAGCTTAGGGGGGCCCGGGGAGCTGTTTTTT CASSLGGPGELFF
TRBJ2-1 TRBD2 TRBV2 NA TGTGCCAGCAGTGTGACGGGCGGGAGCTCCTACAATGAGCAGTTCTTC CASSVTGGSSYNEQFF
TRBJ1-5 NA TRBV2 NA TGTGCCAGCAGTTTAGGGAGAGCGGGCAATCAGCCCCAGCATTTT CASSLGRAGNQPQHF
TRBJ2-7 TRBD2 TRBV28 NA TGTGCCAGCAGCCCCTCCGGGACTACTTCCTACGAGCAGTACTTC CASSPSGTTSYEQYF
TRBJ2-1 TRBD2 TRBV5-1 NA TGCGCCAGCAGCTTGGGCCGTGGTAGCGGGAGTTGGAGCTTGGTCGATGAGCAGTTCTTC CASSLGRGSGSWSLVDEQFF
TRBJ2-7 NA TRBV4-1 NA TGCGCCAGCAGCCAATTAGGGGGCGAGCAGTACTTC CASSQLGGEQYF
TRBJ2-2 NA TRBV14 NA TGTGCCAGCAGCCCCTCAGGGGTCCGAACCTACACCGGGGAGCTGTTTTTT CASSPSGVRTYTGELFF
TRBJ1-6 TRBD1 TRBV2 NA TGTGCCAGCAGTGGACAGGGGGGATCCTATAATTCACCCCTCCACTTT CASSGQGGSYNSPLHF
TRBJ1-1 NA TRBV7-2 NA TGTGCCAGCAGCTATCAAATGAACACTGAAGCTTTCTTT CASSYQMNTEAFF
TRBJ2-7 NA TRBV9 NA TGTGCCAGCAGCGTAAGTATGGCCTCCTACGAGCAGTACTTC CASSVSMASYEQYF
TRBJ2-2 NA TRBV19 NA TGTGCCAGTAGTCCACAGGGAAAGGACACCGGGGAGCTGTTTTTT CASSPQGKDTGELFF
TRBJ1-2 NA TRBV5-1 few TGCGCCAGCAGCTTGGATGGGGGCGCCTATGGCTACACCTTC CASSLDGGAYGYTF
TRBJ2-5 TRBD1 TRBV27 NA TGTGCCAGCAGTTTATTGGCGGCAGGGGGCGGAGAGACCCAGTACTTC CASSLLAAGGGETQYF
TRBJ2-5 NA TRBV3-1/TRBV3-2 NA TGTGCCAGCAGCCAAGACGGCAGGGAAGAGACCCAGTACTTC CASSQDGREETQYF
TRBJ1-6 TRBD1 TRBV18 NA TGTGCCAGCTCACTTTATACAGGGGGGCAGGATTCACCCCTCCACTTT CASSLYTGGQDSPLHF
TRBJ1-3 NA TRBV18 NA TGTGCCAGCTCAAAGGGGGAGAACTCTGGAAACACCATATATTTT CASSKGENSGNTIYF
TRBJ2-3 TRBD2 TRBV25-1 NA TGTGCCAGCAGTGAAGATGCGGGGGGCGTGGGAGATACGCAGTATTTT CASSEDAGGVGDTQYF
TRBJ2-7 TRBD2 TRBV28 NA TGTGCCAGCAGTTTAATTGGACTAGCGGCAGGTCCCCACTACGAGCAGTACTTC CASSLIGLAAGPHYEQYF
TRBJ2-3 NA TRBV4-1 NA TGCGCCAGCAGCTTCCAAAGCCGGGGCGGGGGCACAGATACGCAGTATTTT CASSFQSRGGGTDTQYF
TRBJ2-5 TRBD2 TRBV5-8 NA TGTGCCAGCAGCTTGGGTGGTGCTAGCGGGGGACAAGAGACCCAGTACTTC CASSLGGASGGQETQYF
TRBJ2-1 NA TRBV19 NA TGTGCCAGTAGTATAGCTGGGGGCCACAATGAGCAGTTCTTC CASSIAGGHNEQFF
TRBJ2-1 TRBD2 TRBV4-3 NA TGCGCCAGCAGCCCGTACACCGGGACTAGCGGCTACAATGAGCAGTTCTTC CASSPYTGTSGYNEQFF
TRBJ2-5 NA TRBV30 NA TGTGCCTGGAGTGTACGGGGTAAACAAGAGACCCAGTACTTC CAWSVRGKQETQYF
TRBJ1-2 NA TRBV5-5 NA TGTGCCAGCAGCTTGGCCGCCGAGGGCTTCTATGGCTACACCTTC CASSLAAEGFYGYTF
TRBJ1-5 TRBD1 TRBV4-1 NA TGCGCCAGCAGCCAAGGCCTCCTGGACAGGGAAGGCAATCAGCCCCAGCATTTT CASSQGLLDREGNQPQHF
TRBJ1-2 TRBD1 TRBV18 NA TGTGCCGGTGGACAGGGTGGGAACTATGGCTACACCTTC CAGGQGGNYGYTF
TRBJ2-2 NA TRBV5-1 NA TGCGCCAGCAGCTTCATTAGCGGAGCGAACACCGGGGAGCTGTTTTTT CASSFISGANTGELFF
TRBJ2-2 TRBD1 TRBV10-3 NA TGTGCCATAGACAGGGGGCGGACCGGGGAGCTGTTTTTT CAIDRGRTGELFF
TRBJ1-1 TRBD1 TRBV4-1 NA TGCGCCAGCAGCCAACCCCACGGTCGTCCGGGACAGGGGTCGAACACTGAAGCTTTCTTT CASSQPHGRPGQGSNTEAFF
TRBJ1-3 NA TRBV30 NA TGTGCCTCACAGACGGACTCTGGAAACACCATATATTTT CASQTDSGNTIYF
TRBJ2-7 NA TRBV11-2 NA TGTGCCAGCAGCCACCCCCTTTACGGGCAGTACTTC CASSHPLYGQYF
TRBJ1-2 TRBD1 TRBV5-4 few TGTGCCAGCAGCGAGGACAGGGGGCGAGGCTACACCTTC CASSEDRGRGYTF
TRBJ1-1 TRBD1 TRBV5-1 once TGCGCCAGCAGGGAGACAGGGGCGAACACTGAAGCTTTCTTT CASRETGANTEAFF
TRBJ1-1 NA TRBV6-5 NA TGTGCCAGCAGTTACTCGATGCGGGGGGGCACTGAAGCTTTCTTT CASSYSMRGGTEAFF
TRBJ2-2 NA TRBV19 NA TGTGCCAGTAGTACACATCATCAACAGGGAGTCGACACCGGGGAGCTGTTTTTT CASSTHHQQGVDTGELFF
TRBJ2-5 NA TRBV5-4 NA TGTGCCAGCAGCTTGGAGGCGGGGCCTCAAGAGACCCAGTACTTC CASSLEAGPQETQYF
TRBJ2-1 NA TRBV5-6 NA TGTGCCAGCAGCGCGGGGACGCCCAATGAGCAGTTCTTC CASSAGTPNEQFF
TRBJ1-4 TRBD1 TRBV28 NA TGTGCCAGCAGTGCACCGGGACAGCTAACTAATGAAAAACTGTTTTTT CASSAPGQLTNEKLFF
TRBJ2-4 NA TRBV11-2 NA TGTGCCAGCAGCTTAGTCGCCGGGGAACCAGGCAATCACATTCAGTACTTC CASSLVAGEPGNHIQYF
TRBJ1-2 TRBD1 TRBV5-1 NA TGCGCCAGCAGCCCGGGACAGGGTCAGGATGGCTACACCTTC CASSPGQGQDGYTF
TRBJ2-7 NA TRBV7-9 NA TGTGCCAGCAGCTTAGGGTCCGGCGAGCAGTACTTC CASSLGSGEQYF
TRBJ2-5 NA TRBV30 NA TGTGCCTGGGGAGGAGGGGGCCAAGAGACCCAGTACTTC CAWGGGGQETQYF
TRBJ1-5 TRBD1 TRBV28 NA TGTGCCAGCAGTTTCCCCAGATCAGGGGGATCTCAGCCCCAGCATTTT CASSFPRSGGSQPQHF
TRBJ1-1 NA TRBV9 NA TGTGCCAGCAGCGGCAGGGAGAACACTGAAGCTTTCTTT CASSGRENTEAFF
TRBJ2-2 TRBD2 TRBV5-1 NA TGCGCCAGCAGCTTGGGACTAGCGGGTACCGGGGAGCTGTTTTTT CASSLGLAGTGELFF
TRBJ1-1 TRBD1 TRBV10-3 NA TGTGCCAGCGGACAGGCGGGCACTGAAGCTTTCTTT CASGQAGTEAFF
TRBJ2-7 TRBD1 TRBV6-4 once TGTGCCAGCACAAGGACAGGCAGCATCTACGAGCAGTACTTC CASTRTGSIYEQYF
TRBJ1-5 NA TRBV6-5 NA TGTGCCAGCGGCCGCGGGGGCAATCAGCCCCAGCATTTT CASGRGGNQPQHF
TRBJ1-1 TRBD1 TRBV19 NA TGTGCCAGTAGCCCGGACAGGGGTGAAGCTTTCTTT CASSPDRGEAFF